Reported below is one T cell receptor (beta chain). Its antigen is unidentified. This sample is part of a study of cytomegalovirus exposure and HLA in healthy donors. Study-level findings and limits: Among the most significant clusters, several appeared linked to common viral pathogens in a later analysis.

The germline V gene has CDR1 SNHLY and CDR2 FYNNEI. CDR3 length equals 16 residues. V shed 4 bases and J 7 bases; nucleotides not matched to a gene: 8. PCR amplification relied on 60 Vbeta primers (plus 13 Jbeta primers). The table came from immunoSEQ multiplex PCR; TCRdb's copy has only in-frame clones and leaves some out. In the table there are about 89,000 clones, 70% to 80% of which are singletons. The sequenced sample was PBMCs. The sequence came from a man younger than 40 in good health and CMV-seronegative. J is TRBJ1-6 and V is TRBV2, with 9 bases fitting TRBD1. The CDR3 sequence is CASSGDRVIVNSPLHF. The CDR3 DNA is TGTGCCAGCAGTGGGGACAGGGTAATTGTAAATTCACCCCTCCACTTT.